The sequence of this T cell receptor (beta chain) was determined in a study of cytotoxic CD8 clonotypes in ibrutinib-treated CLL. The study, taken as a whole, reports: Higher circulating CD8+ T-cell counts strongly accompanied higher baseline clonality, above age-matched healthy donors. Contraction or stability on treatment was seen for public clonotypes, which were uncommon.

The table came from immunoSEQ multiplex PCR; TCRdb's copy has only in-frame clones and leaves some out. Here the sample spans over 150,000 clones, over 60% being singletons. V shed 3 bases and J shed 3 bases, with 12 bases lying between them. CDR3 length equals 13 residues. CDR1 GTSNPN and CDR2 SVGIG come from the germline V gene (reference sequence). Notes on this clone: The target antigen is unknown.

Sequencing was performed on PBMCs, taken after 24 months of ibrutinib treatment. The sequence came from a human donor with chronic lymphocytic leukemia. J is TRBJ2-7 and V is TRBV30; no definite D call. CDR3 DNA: TGTGCCTGGAGCCTAATGGACCTCTACGAGCAGTACTTC. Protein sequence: CAWSLMDLYEQYF.